The present entry profiles one T cell receptor beta chain with its context. There is no known antigen for this receptor. No base quality values were provided; no much bigger clone lies one nucleotide off. TCRbeta CDR3 regions were amplified from genomic DNA by means of the immunoSEQ Assay, a bias-controlled multiplex PCR. For the original study's pipeline: Within the assay, amplification of reference gene primers was used to estimate how many nucleated cells each sample contained. To quantify the absolute abundance of each unique TCRbeta CDR3 rearrangement, sequence reads were collapsed and filtered. Productive Simpson clonality was computed per sample as the square root of Simpson's diversity index over productive rearrangements. Entries here come from immuneACCESS through TCRdb and include only in-frame sequences with V and J called. Some clones fail to appear in such tables; in the studies checked, an unresolved V gene covers under half of the shortfall, and the cause of the remainder is unknown. Clonal size and the V and J genes are those of that table, whereas D and trimming came from the DNA. Present in this sample are 280,000 or so clones, about 91% of which were seen just once. The leading ten clones occupy roughly an eighth of the sample.

The data were obtained in a study of blood T cell repertoires in COVID-19 (TCRdb year 2020). For context, the study as a whole: Samples covering the acute and convalescent phases of COVID-19 were provided by collaborators in the United States, Italy and Spain. Subjects who had been exposed to COVID-19, were actively infected with it, or had recovered from it provided the deeply sampled blood TCRbeta repertoires that made up the dataset. Where available, HLA class I and class II types were obtained from metadata supplied by the sample provider rather than from assay-based typing. Nearly every sample came with metadata listing a de-identified subject ID, COVID-19 status, age in years and sex. A freely available public database, intended as a resource for researchers studying the immune response to SARS-CoV-2, is where the repertoires were released. The material from the prospective study consisted of cDNA or gDNA derived from T cells, B-cell-depleted T cells, or PBMCs. The samples were drawn from two sources: the first 160 participants of the ongoing ImmuneRACE study, and 1,200 or so subjects contributed by 6 global collaborators.

Collaborating institutions collected whole blood in K2EDTA tubes following their own protocols. Collaborator samples were shipped for TCRbeta analysis as frozen whole blood, isolated PBMCs, or DNA extracted from either sample type. What the work shows at the level of the full study, not this receptor alone: The quantity of clinical and demographic metadata differed by source and by participant and was supplied without curation.

The TCR sequence derives from a woman aged 60-75 years with acute or convalescent COVID-19. Sequenced input: peripheral blood.

CDR3 sequence: CASSTTALNTEAFF. At the DNA level, the sequence is TGTGCCAGCAGTACCACAGCTTTGAACACTGAAGCTTTCTTT. The rearranged chain carries TRBV27 and TRBJ1-1, with no D gene named confidently. The CDR3 goes from the cysteine to the phenylalanine over 14 residues. The CDR3 DNA has 42 bases and is translated from base 1. Trimming costs V 5 bases and J 0 bases, and their ends lie 10 bases apart. The germline V gene (reference sequence) yields MNHEY for CDR1 and SMNVEV for CDR2.